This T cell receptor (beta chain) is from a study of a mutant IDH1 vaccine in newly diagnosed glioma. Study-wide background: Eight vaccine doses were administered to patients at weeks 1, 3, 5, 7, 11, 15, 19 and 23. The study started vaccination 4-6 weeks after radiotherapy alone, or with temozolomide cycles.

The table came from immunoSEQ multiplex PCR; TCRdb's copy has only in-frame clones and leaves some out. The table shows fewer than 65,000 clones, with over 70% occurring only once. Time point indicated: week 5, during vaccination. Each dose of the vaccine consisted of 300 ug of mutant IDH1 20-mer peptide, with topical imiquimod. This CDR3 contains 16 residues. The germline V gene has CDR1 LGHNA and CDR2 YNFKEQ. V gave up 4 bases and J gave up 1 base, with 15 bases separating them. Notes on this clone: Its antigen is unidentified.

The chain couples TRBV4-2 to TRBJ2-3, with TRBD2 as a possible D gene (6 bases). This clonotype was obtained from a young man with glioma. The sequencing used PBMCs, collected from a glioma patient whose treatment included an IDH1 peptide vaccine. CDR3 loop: CASSLSAGRRTDTQYF. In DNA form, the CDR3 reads TGTGCCAGCAGCCTATCCGCGGGGAGACGCACAGATACGCAGTATTTT.